Below are 30 T cell receptor beta chains sequenced from a single sample in a study of Ad26.COV2.S vaccination and SARS-CoV-2 variants (dated by TCRdb to 2020 to 2022). The library was obtained by the immunoSEQ multiplex PCR assay. TCRdb took over this immuneACCESS table, retaining in-frame rearrangements with V and J assigned. Such tables are incomplete; in checked studies, under half of the missing clones stem from an unresolved V gene, and the remainder is unexplained. In all, the sample holds under 550,000 clones, and more than 75% of those were seen once. The ten largest account for around 3.6% of the sample. This specimen's treatment or condition label, interpreted: roughly 18 received Ad26.COV2.S at low or high dose, single or two shots; roughly five received placebo; per-sample allocation not given. For vaccine and placebo recipients, the sequenced repertoires came from samples collected on day 63 after the first injection.

This specimen consisted of peripheral blood, obtained in a trial of Ad26.COV2.S vaccine versus placebo. These receptors were taken from a person between 18 and 60 years old who received the Ad26.COV2.S COVID-19 vaccine or a placebo.

Here the CDR3 reads CASSPTESNQPQHF. CDR3 coding DNA: TGTGCCAGCTCACCTACAGAAAGCAATCAGCCCCAGCATTTT. The chain joins TRBV18 to TRBJ1-5; D call uncertain. This CDR3 region has 14 residues. V lost 3 bases to trimming and J lost 1 base, with 7 bases between them. The V gene's germline CDR1 is KGHSH and CDR2 LQKENI.

This rearrangement joins TRBV12-5 to TRBJ2-2, with D perhaps TRBD1 (6 bases). V dropped 3 bases and J dropped 2 bases, with 16 bases sitting between them. Germline values: CDR1 LGHNT, CDR2 FRNRAP. This CDR3 has 17 residues. This CDR3 is CASGLSDGTYNTGELFF. The CDR3 nucleotides are TGTGCTAGTGGTTTATCCGACGGGACATATAACACCGGGGAGCTGTTTTTT.

The table lists this clone with a count of one. The chain couples TRBV27 to TRBJ1-4; TRBD1 agrees at 9 bases. Germline V gene lookup returns CDR1 MNHEY and CDR2 SMNVEV (reference sequence). Trimming cost V 4 bases and J 3 bases; bases outside gene matches: 0. The length of the CDR3 is 14 residues. The CDR3 DNA sequence: TGTGCCAGCAGTTACAGGGGGCCTAATGAAAAACTGTTTTTT. It specifies CASSYRGPNEKLFF.

The V call is TRBV25-1, the J call TRBJ2-3; no reliable D call. The length of the CDR3 is 13 residues. Trimming removed 3 bases from V and 2 bases from J, with 6 bases in between. CDR1 and CDR2 (germline): MGHDK, SYGVNS. The CDR3 DNA reads as TGTGCCAGCAGTGAGGGCTACACAGATACGCAGTATTTT. This encodes CASSEGYTDTQYF.

The chain links TRBV7-2 to TRBJ2-7; weak D call: TRBD2 (7 bases). Trimming removed 5 bases at V and 0 bases at J, with 17 bases between. Germline CDR1 and CDR2: SGHTA and FQGNSA. The CDR3 is 16 amino acids. The CDR3 loop is CASSLGGGQASYEQYF. The CDR3 DNA follows: TGTGCCAGCAGCCTAGGGGGGGGCCAAGCCTCCTACGAGCAGTACTTC.

This chain connects TRBV11-3 to TRBJ2-3; D not certain. From germline, CDR1 is SGHNT and CDR2 YENEEA. This CDR3 is 14 amino acids long. Trimming removed 5 bases at V and 1 base at J, with 10 bases between. The CDR3 nucleotides are TGTGCCAGCAGCCCACACCCTGGCACAGATACGCAGTATTTT. Its protein product is CASSPHPGTDTQYF.

This clone has only one observation. The chain links TRBV25-1 to TRBJ2-7; 7 bases fit TRBD1. Germline CDR1 and CDR2: MGHDK and SYGVNS. CDR3 length: 14 amino acids. The V gene end was trimmed by 3 bases and the J gene end by 5 bases; junction bases not matched to a gene: 7. In DNA form, the CDR3 reads TGTGCCAGCAGTGACCACAGGGGAAGTAACGAGCAGTACTTC. Translation: CASSDHRGSNEQYF.

The DNA for the CDR3 is TGTGCCAGTATATCGGTCGATGAGCAGTTCTTC. Translation gives CASISVDEQFF. The chain joins TRBV19 to TRBJ2-1; D unresolved. CDR1 and CDR2 (germline): LNHDA, SQIVND (reference sequence). Trimming pared 7 bases from V and 8 bases from J, leaving 9 bases between. This CDR3 comprises 11 residues.

The chain uses TRBV9 and TRBJ1-1, with D tentatively TRBD1 (6 bases). The CDR3 covers 13 residues. Deletions cut 2 bases from V and 3 bases from J, with 8 bases between. Germline V gene data show CDR1 as SGDLS and CDR2 as YYNGEE. CDR3 nucleotides: TGTGCCAGCAGCGTTACAGGGTACACTGAAGCTTTCTTT. It encodes CASSVTGYTEAFF. Supplemented by reference TRBV9 and TRBJ1-1, the full variable domain reads DSGVTQTPKHLITATGQRVTLRCSPRSGDLSVYWYQQSLDQGLQFLIQYYNGEERAKGNILERFSAQQFPDLHSELNLSSLELGDSALYFCASSVTGYTEAFFGQGTRLTVV.

This chain connects TRBV7-9 to TRBJ2-3, with unresolved D. Trimming took 5 bases from V and 1 from J, leaving 16 bases between them. The CDR3 is made up of 16 amino acids. Germline V CDR1 and CDR2: SEHNR, FQNEAQ (reference sequence). CDR3 DNA: TGTGCCAGCAGCCTGACCTCAGGTTCAGGCACAGATACGCAGTATTTT. Its translation: CASSLTSGSGTDTQYF.

The rearrangement links TRBV29-1 to TRBJ1-4; D gene unclear. The CDR3 totals 12 residues. The V end lost 7 bases, the J end lost 6 bases, and 12 bases lay between the germline ends. Germline-derived CDR1 and CDR2 are SQVTM and ANQGSEA. In nucleotides, the CDR3 is TGCAGCGCCTTCATTGACGATGAAAAACTGTTTTTT. Its translation is CSAFIDDEKLFF.

The chain carries TRBV19 and TRBJ1-6, with TRBD1 matching over 9 bases. V was pared by 5 bases and J by 5 bases, with 7 bases of the junction left unmatched. This CDR3 comprises 16 residues. From germline, CDR1 is LNHDA and CDR2 SQIVND (reference sequence). The CDR3 region has the DNA TGTGCCAGTAGTCCAACGACAGGGGGAAATAATTCACCCCTCCACTTT. Its protein product is CASSPTTGGNNSPLHF. The entire variable domain, with the rest obtained from reference TRBV19 and TRBJ1-6, is as follows: DGGITQSPKYLFRKEGQNVTLSCEQNLNHDAMYWYRQDPGQGLRLIYYSQIVNDFQKGDIAEGYSVSREKKESFPLTVTSAQKNPTAFYLCASSPTTGGNNSPLHFGNGTRLTVT.

The chain joins TRBV27 to TRBJ2-1, with 7 bases fitting TRBD1. Germline V lookup: CDR1 MNHEY, CDR2 SMNVEV (reference sequence). There are 15 residues in the CDR3. V was clipped by 6 bases and J by 3 bases; unmatched bases: 8. For the CDR3, the DNA is TGTGCCAGCAGCCCAGAGACAGGGATCTACAATGAGCAGTTCTTC. Protein: CASSPETGIYNEQFF.

This chain links TRBV10-3 with TRBJ2-6; 8 bases agree with TRBD2. This CDR3 comprises 17 residues. After removal of 2 bases from V and 3 bases from J, the junction contained 6 bases not matched to a gene. CDR1 ENHRY and CDR2 SYGVKD come from the germline V gene. The CDR3 loop reads CAISEGRTSFGANVLTF. The CDR3 bases are TGTGCCATCAGTGAGGGTAGGACTAGCTTTGGGGCCAACGTCCTGACTTTC.

This CDR3 is CASSFGIGGDPYF. The CDR3 DNA reads TGTGCCAGCAGCTTCGGAATTGGGGGGGATCCGTATTTT. The rearrangement links TRBV7-9 to TRBJ2-3, with TRBD2 identical over 7 bases. The CDR3 loop spans 13 amino acids. J gave up 14 bases and V 3 bases, and 11 bases lay outside the gene matches. CDR1 is SEHNR, CDR2 FQNEAQ, per germline (reference sequence).

Points on this clone: At the DNA level, this CDR3 is encoded by other sequences in the same sample as well. The genes are TRBV27 and TRBJ2-7; the D call may be TRBD1 or TRBD2 (5 bases each). Germline assignment: CDR1 MNHEY and CDR2 SMNVEV (reference sequence). The CDR3 has 15 amino acids. Trimming shortened V by 3 bases and J by 2 bases, and 14 bases separated the two germline ends. As DNA, the CDR3 is TGTGCCAGCAGTTTGAGTCGGGGCCCCACCTACGAGCAGTACTTC. Amino acid sequence: CASSLSRGPTYEQYF.

This clone has only one observation. The chain is built from TRBV7-2 and TRBJ1-3; D ambiguous. Per germline, CDR1 SGHTA and CDR2 FQGNSA. The CDR3 is 14 residues long. Between the trimmed V and J ends, which lost 1 base and 0 bases, there was a span of 4 bases. The CDR3 loop reads CASSLESSGNTIYF. The CDR3 nucleotides read TGTGCCAGCAGCTTAGAGAGCTCTGGAAACACCATATATTTT.

This chain connects TRBV5-5 to TRBJ1-1, with D perhaps TRBD1 (6 bases). Germline CDR1 and CDR2: SGHKS and YYEKEE (reference sequence). With 0 bases removed from V and 5 bases from J, the gap between germline ends came to 14 bases. The CDR3 totals 15 residues. CDR3 region: CASSLETGRGTEAFF. The CDR3 DNA follows: TGTGCCAGCAGCTTGGAAACAGGGAGAGGGACTGAAGCTTTCTTT.

V gene TRBV27 combines with J gene TRBJ2-3, with 13 bases matching TRBD2. The trim removed 5 bases at V and 1 base at J, leaving 3 bases unmatched. In germline, CDR1 is MNHEY, CDR2 SMNVEV (reference sequence). CDR3 length equals 16 residues. As DNA, the CDR3 is TGTGCCAGCAGTCTCGGACTAGCGGGGGGCACAGATACGCAGTATTTT. Protein sequence: CASSLGLAGGTDTQYF.

The chain links TRBV4-2 to TRBJ2-3, with TRBD2 identical over 9 bases. The V gene's germline CDR1 is LGHNA and CDR2 YNFKEQ. J gave up 7 bases and V 4 bases, and 15 bases lay outside the gene matches. The CDR3 spans 17 residues. CDR3 region: CASSLAVAGATINTQYF. The CDR3 bases are TGTGCCAGCAGCCTCGCCGTAGCGGGGGCGACCATCAATACGCAGTATTTT.

This clone occurred a few times. The chain couples TRBV2 to TRBJ1-1, with no clear D. Trimming shortened V by 0 bases and J by 1 base, and 12 bases separated the two germline ends. The CDR3 totals 16 residues. The germline CDR1 and CDR2 sequences are SNHLY and FYNNEI. In DNA, the CDR3 is TGTGCCAGCAGTGAAGCGCTGCCGGGCGGGAACACTGAAGCTTTCTTT. It translates to CASSEALPGGNTEAFF.

The chain uses TRBV6-5 and TRBJ1-1, with D hard to call. This CDR3 spans 14 amino acids. The germline V gene encodes CDR1 MNHEY and CDR2 SVGAGI. Trimming left V 2 bases short and J 0 bases short, with 7 bases between. Here the CDR3 reads CASSYRTLNTEAFF. The DNA for the CDR3 is TGTGCCAGCAGTTACAGAACCTTGAACACTGAAGCTTTCTTT.

V usage is TRBV5-1 and J usage is TRBJ2-7; 8 bases line up with TRBD1. Trimming removed 1 base from V and 3 bases from J; junction bases left unmatched: 9. In germline, CDR1 is SGHRS, CDR2 YFSETQ. The CDR3 runs 16 residues. CDR3 sequence (DNA): TGCGCCAGCAGCTTGAGGGGAGCAGGGGGCGTCTACGAGCAGTACTTC. Amino acid sequence: CASSLRGAGGVYEQYF.

CDR3 nucleotide sequence: TGTGCCAGCAGTTATAAGGGGCTGCGCAATCAGCCCCAGCATTTT. Residues: CASSYKGLRNQPQHF. The V gene is TRBV27, the J gene TRBJ1-5; D possibly corresponds to TRBD1 (5 bases). Trimming stripped 4 bases from V and 2 bases from J, with 12 bases between. The length of the CDR3 is 15 residues. CDR1 is MNHEY and CDR2 is SMNVEV in the germline V gene (reference sequence).

This clone was observed a single time. The genes are TRBV9 and TRBJ2-5, with D possibly matching TRBD1 (5 bases). This CDR3 comprises 14 residues. Trimming took 3 bases from V and 0 from J, leaving 9 bases between them. Germline V CDR1 and CDR2: SGDLS, YYNGEE. CDR3 sequence: CASSATANQETQYF. The CDR3 DNA is TGTGCCAGCAGCGCGACAGCGAACCAAGAGACCCAGTACTTC. Based on the CDR3 plus reference TRBV9 and TRBJ2-5, the full variable domain is DSGVTQTPKHLITATGQRVTLRCSPRSGDLSVYWYQQSLDQGLQFLIQYYNGEERAKGNILERFSAQQFPDLHSELNLSSLELGDSALYFCASSATANQETQYFGPGTRLLVL.

The chain recombines TRBV28 with TRBJ1-5, with 8 bases that match TRBD1. This CDR3 contains 15 residues. After removal of 6 bases from V and 5 bases from J, the junction contained 9 bases not matched to a gene. Germline lookup yields CDR1 MDHEN and CDR2 SYDVKM. This chain's CDR3 is CASSQRTGRDQPQHF. The CDR3 coding sequence is TGTGCCAGCAGCCAAAGGACAGGGCGAGATCAGCCCCAGCATTTT.

This chain links TRBV28 with TRBJ1-4; no definite D call. Per the germline V gene, CDR1 is MDHEN and CDR2 is SYDVKM. The CDR3 covers 15 residues. V was cut by 6 bases and J by 4 bases, with 15 bases left in between. CDR3 amino acids: CASSAPGALNEKLFF. The CDR3 bases are TGTGCCAGCAGCGCGCCAGGAGCCCTTAATGAAAAACTGTTTTTT. Variable domain in full (rest from reference TRBV28 and TRBJ1-4): DVKVTQSSRYLVKRTGEKVFLECVQDMDHENMFWYRQDPGLGLRLIYFSYDVKMKEKGDIPEGYSVSREKKERFSLILESASTNQTSMYLCASSAPGALNEKLFFGSGTQLSVL.

This clone was observed once. The chain links TRBV23-1 to TRBJ1-1; 8 nucleotides line up with TRBD1. TRBV23-1 carries the ORF label, with uncertain function. V dropped 0 bases and J dropped 2; count of bases not matched to a gene: 5. The CDR3 length is 16 residues. CDR3 coding DNA: TGCGCCAGCAGTCAATCAGGACAGGGAGGCAACACTGAAGCTTTCTTT. Residues: CASSQSGQGGNTEAFF.

The chain couples TRBV28 to TRBJ2-5; 9 bases are shared with TRBD1. This CDR3 is 14 amino acids long. V was clipped by 5 bases and J by 3 bases; unmatched bases: 4. Germline lookup yields CDR1 MDHEN and CDR2 SYDVKM. The CDR3 DNA is TGTGCCAGCAGTGCATGGGACAGGGAAGAGACCCAGTACTTC. Translating gives CASSAWDREETQYF.

This clone was counted only a few times. The J gene is TRBJ2-7, the V gene TRBV4-1; D is perhaps TRBD1 (5 bases). Trimming removed 0 bases at V and 2 bases at J, with 17 bases between. The CDR3 spans 17 residues. CDR1 and CDR2 from the germline V gene are MGHRA and YSYEKL. The CDR3, as DNA: TGCGCCAGCAGCCAAGAAGTCAGGGCGGATTCCCCCTACGAGCAGTACTTC. This encodes CASSQEVRADSPYEQYF.